This TCR beta chain derives from a study of blood T cell repertoires in COVID-19. Study details: PBMCs, B-cell-depleted T cells, or T cells were the source of the cDNA or gDNA that made up the material.

V lost 0 bases, J lost 2 bases, and 15 bases lay in between. The CDR3 consists of 16 residues. Per germline, CDR1 SGHRS and CDR2 YFSETQ. Authors' data handling: Quantification of nucleated cells was approximated via reference gene primer amplification. The assay was immunoSEQ multiplex PCR, and TCRdb's table has in-frame clones only and misses some. V and J calls and clone size follow that table, whereas D and trimming were derived from the DNA. The sample gives roughly 150,000 clones, about 80% of which show up once; about 2.1% is in the top ten. This clone was counted a single time. The chain carries TRBV5-1 and TRBJ2-7; TRBD2 might be the D (5 bases). The sequence was collected from a woman older than 75 with acute or convalescent COVID-19. Sample: peripheral blood. In DNA form, the CDR3 reads TGCGCCAGCAGCTTGGTGCTAGCCGGAGGAACCTACGAGCAGTACTTC. Protein product: CASSLVLAGGTYEQYF.